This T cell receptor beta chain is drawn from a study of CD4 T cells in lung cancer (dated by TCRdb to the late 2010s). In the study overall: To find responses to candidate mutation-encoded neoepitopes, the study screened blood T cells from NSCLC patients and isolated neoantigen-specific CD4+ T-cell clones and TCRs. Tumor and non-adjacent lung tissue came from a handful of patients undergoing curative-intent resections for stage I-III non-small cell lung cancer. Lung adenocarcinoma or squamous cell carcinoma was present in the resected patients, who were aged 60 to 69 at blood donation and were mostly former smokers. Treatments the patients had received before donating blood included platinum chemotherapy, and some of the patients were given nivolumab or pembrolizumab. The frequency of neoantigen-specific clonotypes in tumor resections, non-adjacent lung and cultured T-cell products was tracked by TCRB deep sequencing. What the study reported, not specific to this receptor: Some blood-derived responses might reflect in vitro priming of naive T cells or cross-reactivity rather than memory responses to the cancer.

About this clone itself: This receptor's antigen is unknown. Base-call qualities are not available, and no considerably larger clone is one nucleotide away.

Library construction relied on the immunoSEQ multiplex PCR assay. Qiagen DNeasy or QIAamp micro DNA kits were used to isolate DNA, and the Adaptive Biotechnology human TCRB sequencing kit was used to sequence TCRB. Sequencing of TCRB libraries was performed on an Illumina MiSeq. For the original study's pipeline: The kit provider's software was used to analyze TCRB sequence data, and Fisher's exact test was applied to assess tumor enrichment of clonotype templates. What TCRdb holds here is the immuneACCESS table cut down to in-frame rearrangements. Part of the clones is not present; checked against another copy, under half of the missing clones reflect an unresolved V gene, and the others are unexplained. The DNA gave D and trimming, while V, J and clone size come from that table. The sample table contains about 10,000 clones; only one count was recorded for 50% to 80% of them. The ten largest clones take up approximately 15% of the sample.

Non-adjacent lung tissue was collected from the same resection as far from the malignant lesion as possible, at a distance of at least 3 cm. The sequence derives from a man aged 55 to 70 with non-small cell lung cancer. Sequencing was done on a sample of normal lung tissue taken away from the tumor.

The DNA sequence follows: TGTGCCACCCTACCCACGGAGGGCGTCTATGGCTACACCTTC. Its protein is CATLPTEGVYGYTF. The rearranged segments are TRBV10-3 and TRBJ1-2; the D gene identity is not certain. CDR1 is given as ENHRY and CDR2 as SYGVKD, both from the germline V gene. V loses 10 bases of germline sequence and J loses 4 bases, and the interval between the two ends is 19 bases. From its cysteine to its phenylalanine, the CDR3 spans 14 amino acids. Only the CDR3 region is kept as DNA, spanning 42 bases read in frame from base 1.